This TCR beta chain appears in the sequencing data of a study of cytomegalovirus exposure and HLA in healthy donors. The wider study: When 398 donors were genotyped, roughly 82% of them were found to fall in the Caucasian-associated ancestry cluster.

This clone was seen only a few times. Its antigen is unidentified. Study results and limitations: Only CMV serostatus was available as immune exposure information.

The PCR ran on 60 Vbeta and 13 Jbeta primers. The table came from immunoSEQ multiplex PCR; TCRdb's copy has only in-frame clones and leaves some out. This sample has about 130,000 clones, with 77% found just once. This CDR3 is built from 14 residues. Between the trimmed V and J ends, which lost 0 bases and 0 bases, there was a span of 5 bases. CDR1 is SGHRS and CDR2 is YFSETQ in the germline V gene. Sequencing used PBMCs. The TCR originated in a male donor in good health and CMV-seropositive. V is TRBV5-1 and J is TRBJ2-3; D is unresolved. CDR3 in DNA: TGCGCCAGCAGCTTGGGAGGTAGCACAGATACGCAGTATTTT. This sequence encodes CASSLGGSTDTQYF.